This T cell receptor (beta chain) was captured in a study of molecular identifiers for immune sequencing clone quantification. Listed TCR primers, together with previously described methods, were used for the bulk TCR libraries. MiXCR was run by TCRdb on the PCR reads, yielding one entry per CDR3 protein. The sample holds approximately 59,000 distinct CDR3 sequences, approximately 18% seen once. Investigators produced naive CD8 libraries from roughly 20,000 to 1,000,000 sorted cells, drawing on 10%, 30% or 50% RNA. The authors sorted naive CD8 T cells as CD8+CD4-CCR7+CD45RA+. CDR1 is LGHNA, CDR2 YNFKEQ, per germline. Deletions cut 3 bases from V and 4 bases from J, with 7 bases between. There are 12 residues in the CDR3. Study-wide results and caveats: Under 1% of molecules in naive cells, but over 97% of effector molecules, belonged to clones above 20 RNA copies.

In its sample, this clonotype was seen many times. Its cognate antigen is unknown. V gene TRBV4-2 combines with J gene TRBJ2-7; D not resolved. This receptor was obtained from a human donor in good health. Some libraries in this study had Jurkat cell RNA spiked in. Specimen: naive CD8+ T cells from blood, with Jurkat cell RNA spiked in. Subset meaning: FACS-sorted CD8+CD4-CCR7+CD45RA+ naive T cells. The CDR3 region has the DNA TGTGCCAGCAGCCAGGGATTTTACGAGCAGTACTTC. Protein: CASSQGFYEQYF.